These 23 T cell receptor beta chains were all obtained from the same sample, sequenced in a study of T cell repertoires in cytomegalovirus infection. No antigen is known for these receptors. One entry per CDR3 protein results from TCRdb running MiXCR on the reads. The table has about 830,000 distinct CDR3 sequences, around a third seen once. This specimen was cultured CD8+ T cells from PBMCs, taken from culture after CMV antigen stimulation. The receptors derive from a human donor in good health (CMV status not recorded). Some clones in this sample may be carry-over from other donors' samples.

In DNA form, the CDR3 reads TGTGCCAGCAGTTACTTCGTACCGGGACGGATGATCAATGAGCAGTTCTTC. Its protein is CASSYFVPGRMINEQFF. The V and J genes are TRBV6-2 or TRBV6-3 and TRBJ2-1; D might be TRBD1 or TRBD2, each matching 5 bases. Germline values: CDR1 MNHEY, CDR2 SVGEGT. V was clipped by 1 base and J by 6 bases, with 19 bases between them. The CDR3 totals 17 residues.

This clonotype was observed many times. J is TRBJ1-1 and V is TRBV7-9; perhaps TRBD1 as D (6 bases). V shed 4 bases and J shed 0 bases, with 18 bases lying between them. The CDR3 contains 17 residues. CDR1 and CDR2 from the germline V gene are SEHNR and FQNEAQ (reference sequence). The CDR3 DNA follows: TGTGCCAGCAGCTCCTCGAGGAGTACAGGGCTGAACACTGAAGCTTTCTTT. This codes for CASSSSRSTGLNTEAFF.

The chain has TRBV6-6 and TRBJ2-1; TRBD2 agrees at 12 bases. CDR1 and CDR2 (germline): MNHNY, SVGAGI (reference sequence). The CDR3 totals 17 residues. V was clipped by 5 bases and J by 4 bases; unmatched bases: 9. CDR3 protein: CASSNLGLAGFYNEQFF. In nucleotides, the CDR3 is TGTGCCAGCAGTAATCTCGGACTAGCGGGGTTTTACAATGAGCAGTTCTTC.

This clonotype appeared a few times. The gene calls are TRBV27 and TRBJ1-3; D ambiguous. CDR1 and CDR2 (germline): MNHEY, SMNVEV (reference sequence). V dropped 2 bases and J dropped 1 base, with 6 bases sitting between them. This CDR3 region has 14 residues. This CDR3 is CASSLHASGNTIYF. The CDR3 region has the DNA TGTGCCAGCAGTTTACATGCATCTGGAAACACCATATATTTT.

There are a few counts of this clonotype. The chain joins TRBV12-3 or TRBV12-4 to TRBJ1-5, with D tentatively TRBD1 (6 bases). V gave up 8 bases and J gave up 4 bases, with 12 bases separating them. This CDR3 is built from 13 residues. In DNA, the CDR3 is TGTGCCAGCCATAGGGGGGTTAATCAGCCCCAGCATTTT. Its protein product is CASHRGVNQPQHF.

This sequence joins TRBV6-5 and TRBJ1-2; TRBD1 is a possible D gene (6 bases). Per germline, CDR1 MNHEY and CDR2 SVGAGI. CDR3 length equals 16 residues. V was pared by 0 bases and J by 6 bases, with 17 bases between. CDR3 DNA sequence: TGTGCCAGCAGTTACTCAGCGTCGCCAGGGGAGAATGGCTACACCTTC. This translates into CASSYSASPGENGYTF.

This clonotype was seen a few times. At one of its ends the junction is not consistent with the germline gene, which may arise from a read error. This chain uses TRBV7-6 with TRBJ2-2; D possibly matches TRBD1 or TRBD2 (5 bases each). The CDR3 totals 16 residues. Germline V gene sequence: CDR1 SGHVS, CDR2 FNYEAQ. CDR3 region: CASSQYPGPNTGELFF. Here the CDR3 DNA reads TGTGCTAGCAGCCAATATCCGGGACCTAACACCGGGGAGCTGTTTTTT. Combining the CDR3 with reference TRBV7-6 and TRBJ2-2 gives the whole variable domain GAGVSQSPRYKVTKRGQDVALRCDPISGHVSLYWYRQALGQGPEFLTYFNYEAQQDKSGLPNDRFSAERPEGSISTLTIQRTEQRDSAMYRCASSQYPGPNTGELFFGEGSRLTVL.

This clonotype showed up many times. The V and J genes are TRBV7-2 and TRBJ2-2; no clear D. The CDR3 loop spans 17 amino acids. Trimming removed 1 base from V and 8 bases from J, with 20 bases in between. Germline CDR1 reads SGHTA; CDR2 reads FQGNSA. The CDR3 is CASSLGEGWPGAGELFF. The CDR3 DNA is TGTGCCAGCAGCTTAGGGGAAGGATGGCCGGGCGCTGGGGAGCTGTTTTTT.

This rearrangement joins TRBV12-3 or TRBV12-4 to TRBJ1-6; weak D call: TRBD1 (6 bases). The germline V and J ends were trimmed by 1 base and 7 bases, with 17 bases remaining between them. The CDR3 contains 17 residues. Here the CDR3 reads CASSLGRAQGKNSPLHF. The CDR3 nucleotides read TGTGCCAGCAGTTTAGGCCGAGCTCAGGGGAAAAATTCACCCCTCCACTTT.

The chain employs TRBV6-1 and TRBJ2-3; TRBD2 aligns across 12 bases. The V gene end was trimmed by 6 bases and the J gene end by 3 bases; junction bases not matched to a gene: 1. This CDR3 is built from 14 residues. Germline CDR1 and CDR2: MNHNS and SASEGT. The CDR3, as DNA: TGTGCCAGCAGAGGACTAGCGGGAACAGATACGCAGTATTTT. Protein: CASRGLAGTDTQYF.

V gene TRBV7-6 combines with J gene TRBJ1-1; tentatively, D is TRBD1 (6 bases). The CDR3 covers 15 residues. Trimming pared 4 bases from V and 0 bases from J, leaving 12 bases between. Germline V gene data show CDR1 as SGHVS and CDR2 as FNYEAQ. The CDR3 DNA follows: TGTGCCAGCAGCTCTCGACAGGACGTGAACACTGAAGCTTTCTTT. It codes for CASSSRQDVNTEAFF.

This clonotype was observed a single time. This rearrangement joins TRBV19 to TRBJ2-1, with 7 bases identical to TRBD2. The germline gives CDR1 LNHDA, CDR2 SQIVND (reference sequence). Trimming at V came to 2 bases and at J to 4 bases, leaving 8 bases not matched to a gene. The CDR3 sequence is 16 residues long. CDR3 sequence (DNA): TGTGCCAGTAGTATACTCGTGGCGGGGGTTTACAATGAGCAGTTCTTC. This encodes CASSILVAGVYNEQFF.

The sample holds a few counts of this clonotype. The V and J genes are TRBV4-1 and TRBJ1-3; TRBD1 might be the D (5 bases). CDR3 length: 17 residues. CDR1 is MGHRA, CDR2 YSYEKL, per germline. Trimming took off 4 bases at V and 0 bases at J, with 16 bases between the two ends. CDR3 DNA: TGCGCCAGCAGCCCCCTGGGCGGGGGATACTCTGGAAACACCATATATTTT. Amino acids: CASSPLGGGYSGNTIYF.

The chain links TRBV4-1 to TRBJ1-2; D is uncertain. The CDR3 is 16 residues long. The germline gives CDR1 MGHRA, CDR2 YSYEKL. Trimming left V 6 bases short and J 0 bases short, with 17 bases between. This CDR3 is CASSYQTAGSNYGYTF. For the CDR3, the DNA is TGCGCCAGCAGTTACCAAACGGCGGGATCTAACTATGGCTACACCTTC.

This clonotype was counted between two and nine times. The genes are TRBV5-5 and TRBJ2-2; 7 bases fit TRBD1. The trim removed 2 bases at V and 0 bases at J, leaving 4 bases unmatched. There are 16 residues in the CDR3. From germline, CDR1 is SGHKS and CDR2 YYEKEE (reference sequence). DNA of the CDR3: TGTGCCAGCAGCTTTGGGGACAGTTCGAACACCGGGGAGCTGTTTTTT. Translating gives CASSFGDSSNTGELFF. Based on the CDR3 plus reference TRBV5-5 and TRBJ2-2, the full variable domain is DAGVTQSPTHLIKTRGQQVTLRCSPISGHKSVSWYQQVLGQGPQFIFQYYEKEERGRGNFPDRFSARQFPNYSSELNVNALLLGDSALYLCASSFGDSSNTGELFFGEGSRLTVL.

This clonotype occurred a few times. The chain has TRBV28 and TRBJ1-5, with D tentatively TRBD1 (5 bases). CDR3 length: 14 amino acids. Between the trimmed V and J ends, which lost 4 bases and 6 bases, there was a span of 13 bases. In germline, CDR1 is MDHEN, CDR2 SYDVKM. The chain's CDR3 is CASSWVQGGQPQHF. The CDR3 DNA is TGTGCCAGCAGTTGGGTCCAGGGAGGTCAGCCCCAGCATTTT. Using reference TRBV28 and TRBJ1-5 for the parts outside the CDR3, the full variable domain is DVKVTQSSRYLVKRTGEKVFLECVQDMDHENMFWYRQDPGLGLRLIYFSYDVKMKEKGDIPEGYSVSREKKERFSLILESASTNQTSMYLCASSWVQGGQPQHFGDGTRLSIL.

This clonotype was counted many times. The rearrangement links TRBV7-2 to TRBJ2-7, with TRBD2 as a possible D gene (6 bases). Trimming took off 2 bases at V and 5 bases at J, with 7 bases between the two ends. CDR1 and CDR2 (germline): SGHTA, FQGNSA. The CDR3 spans 12 residues. The CDR3 sequence: CASSLSGDEQYF. In DNA, the CDR3 is TGTGCCAGCAGCTTATCGGGGGACGAGCAGTACTTC.

This clonotype was picked up many times. The rearrangement uses TRBV6-1 and TRBJ2-1; TRBD1 matches at 9 bases. CDR3 length: 14 amino acids. V shed 10 bases and J 3 bases; nucleotides not matched to a gene: 7. In germline, CDR1 is MNHNS, CDR2 SASEGT. CDR3 DNA: TGTGCCACCCAACGGACAGGGGACTACAATGAGCAGTTCTTC. It is translated as CATQRTGDYNEQFF.

This clonotype appeared a few times. The V call is TRBV5-5, the J call TRBJ2-7, with TRBD1 matching 7 bases. CDR3 length equals 17 residues. Germline lookup yields CDR1 SGHKS and CDR2 YYEKEE (reference sequence). J was trimmed by 0 bases and V by 2 bases; bases with no gene match: 11. The CDR3 coding sequence is TGTGCCAGCAGCTTTAATCTCGGGACAGCACTCTCCTACGAGCAGTACTTC. It encodes CASSFNLGTALSYEQYF.

The V gene is TRBV6-5, the J gene TRBJ1-2; 7 bases map to TRBD1. Germline lookup yields CDR1 MNHEY and CDR2 SVGAGI. This CDR3 contains 14 residues. With V trimmed by 5 bases and J by 3 bases, 6 bases remained unmatched. The CDR3 region is CASSAGDSYYGYTF. In DNA form, the CDR3 reads TGTGCCAGCAGTGCGGGGGACAGCTACTATGGCTACACCTTC.

This clonotype was found a few times. The V and J genes are TRBV16 and TRBJ1-2; D gene uncertain. Germline loops: CDR1 KGHSY, CDR2 FQNENV. The CDR3 spans 14 residues. The V end lost 0 bases, the J end lost 6 bases, and 11 bases lay between the germline ends. The CDR3 DNA sequence: TGTGCCAGCAGCCAATCAAGAGTACCTGATGGCTACACCTTC. Amino acids: CASSQSRVPDGYTF.

The genes are TRBV27 and TRBJ2-7, with a tentative D call TRBD1 (6 bases). The germline V and J ends were trimmed by 4 bases and 3 bases, with 10 bases remaining between them. This CDR3 comprises 13 residues. In germline, CDR1 is MNHEY, CDR2 SMNVEV (reference sequence). CDR3 region: CASSSRGGYEQYF. DNA for the CDR3: TGTGCCAGCAGTTCCAGGGGTGGCTACGAGCAGTACTTC.

This clonotype has a handful of counts. The chain uses TRBV6-2 or TRBV6-3 and TRBJ1-4, with D unclear. The CDR3 covers 12 residues. CDR1 and CDR2 from the germline V gene are MNHEY and SVGEGT. The germline V and J ends were trimmed by 4 bases and 8 bases, with 8 bases remaining between them. The chain's CDR3 is CASSFADEKLFF. The DNA for the CDR3 is TGTGCCAGCAGTTTCGCCGACGAAAAACTGTTTTTT.